The clone carrying this TCR beta chain occurred a few times. Its target is not known. All of the isolated RNA was reverse transcribed, so expressed TCRB transcripts were sequenced. The assay was immunoSEQ multiplex PCR, and TCRdb's table has in-frame clones only and misses some. The data show 200,000 to 300,000 clones, around 9.9% seen once. The data stem from a study of beta chain features in type 1 diabetes. General study findings and limits: Across patients, naive, central memory and Treg TCRB repertoires exhibited apparently greater similarity than was observed across healthy donors. PCR may have favored shorter templates equally in patients and controls. Type 1 diabetes patients had moderately but significantly shorter TCRB CDR3s in all four CD4+ subsets.

Germline lookup yields CDR1 SGHTA and CDR2 FQGTGA. This CDR3 is built from 15 residues. Deletions cut 4 bases from V and 0 bases from J, with 9 bases between. Staining for CD45RO/CCR7/CD25/CD127/CD95/CD27 allowed sorting of CD4+ naive, central memory, regulatory and stem cell-like memory cells. J is TRBJ2-2 and V is TRBV7-3; D is perhaps TRBD2 (6 bases). This TCR derives from a man younger than 45 with type 1 diabetes. Sequencing was performed on naive CD4+ T cells from blood. The CDR3 loop is CASSSGLANTGELFF. DNA of the CDR3: TGTGCCAGCAGCTCGGGACTGGCGAACACCGGGGAGCTGTTTTTT.